This T cell receptor (beta chain) was documented in a study of cytomegalovirus exposure and HLA in healthy donors. Findings and caveats of the study: Productive status was seen about 87% or about 30% of the time for most TCR beta V segments in an earlier analysis.

The germline V gene has CDR1 KGHSH and CDR2 LQKENI. This CDR3 comprises 16 residues. V shed 1 base and J shed 10 bases, with 22 bases lying between them. PCR employed 60 Vbeta and 13 Jbeta primers. Assay used: immunoSEQ multiplex PCR; TCRdb lists only in-frame clones, some missing. The data show over 55,000 clones, approximately 63% seen once. Note on this clone: Its target is unknown.

This rearrangement joins TRBV18 to TRBJ2-5, with a possible D match to TRBD1 (6 bases). What was sequenced was PBMCs. This TCR came from a woman aged 50 to 65 in good health and CMV-seropositive. CDR3 nucleotide sequence: TGTGCCAGCTCACCACAAGAGGGGACACTCCCAAGGGGCCAGTACTTC. It codes for CASSPQEGTLPRGQYF.